The entry that follows covers one T cell receptor (beta chain) sequence. The data derive from a study of T cells in Graves' hyperthyroidism and ophthalmopathy. TCR beta CDR3 region amplification was performed from RNA transcripts. TCR CDR3 regions were first amplified by RT-PCR with HTBI primers. MiXCR, run by TCRdb on the multiplex PCR reads, gives a single entry per CDR3 protein. The table lists hundreds of thousands of distinct CDR3 sequences, about a third of them singletons. The germline V gene has CDR1 LGHNA and CDR2 YNFKEQ. V lost 4 bases, J lost 8 bases, and 8 bases stayed unmatched. CDR3 length equals 15 residues.

The sample taken for sequencing was blood. The clonotype was recovered from a woman between 40 and 55 years old with Graves' hyperthyroidism. The V call is TRBV4-2, the J call TRBJ1-6; 7 bases align to TRBD1. CDR3 DNA: TGTGCCAGCAGCCCGGCGGGGGACAGCCATTCACCCCTCCACTTT. This translates into CASSPAGDSHSPLHF.